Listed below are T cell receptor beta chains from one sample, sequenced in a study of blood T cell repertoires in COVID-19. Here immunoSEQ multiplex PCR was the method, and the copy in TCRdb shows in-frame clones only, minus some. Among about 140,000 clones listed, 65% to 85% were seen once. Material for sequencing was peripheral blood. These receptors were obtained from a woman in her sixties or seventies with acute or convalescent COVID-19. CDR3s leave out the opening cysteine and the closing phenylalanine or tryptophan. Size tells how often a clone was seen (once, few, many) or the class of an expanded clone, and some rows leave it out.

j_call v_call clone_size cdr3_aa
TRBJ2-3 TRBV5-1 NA ASSISGGRADTQY
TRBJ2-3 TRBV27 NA ASSFYSDTQY
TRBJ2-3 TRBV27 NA ASSFTGGSLVTDTQY
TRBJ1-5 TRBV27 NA ASSLMGGDQPQH
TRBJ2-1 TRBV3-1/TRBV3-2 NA ASSQEGSSSGRRNEQF
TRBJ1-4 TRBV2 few ASSVNEKLF
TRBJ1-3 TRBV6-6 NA ASSPPQTGSGNTIY
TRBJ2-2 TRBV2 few ASRKGTANTGELF
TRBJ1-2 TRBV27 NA ASKSVGVYGYT
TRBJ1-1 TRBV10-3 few AISTDGFEAF
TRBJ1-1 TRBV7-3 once ASSLRDRSEAF
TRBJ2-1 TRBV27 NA ASSSSGRWNEQF
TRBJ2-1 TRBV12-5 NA ASALAGGYEQF
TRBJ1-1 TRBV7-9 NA ASSLQGAVEAF
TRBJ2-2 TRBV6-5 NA ASRAGGLTGELF
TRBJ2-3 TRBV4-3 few ASSQERTGGTDTQY
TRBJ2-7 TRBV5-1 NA ASSPGGFNSSYEQY
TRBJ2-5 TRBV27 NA ASSLQGGGETQY
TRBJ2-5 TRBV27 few ASRVLAGGRETQY
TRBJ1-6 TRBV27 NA ASSFAQSSYNSPLH
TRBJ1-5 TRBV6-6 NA ASSTTGRVDQPQH
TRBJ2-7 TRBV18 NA ASSPSSGGTYEQY
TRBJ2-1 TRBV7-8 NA ASSLRESPNEQF
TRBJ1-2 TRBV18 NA ASSDRIGRANYGYT
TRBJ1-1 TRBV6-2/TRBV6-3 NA ASSYRGANTEAF